Following are 25 T cell receptor beta chains from one sample sequenced in a study of blood T cell repertoires in COVID-19. Produced via immunoSEQ multiplex PCR; TCRdb's table is partial and in-frame only. The sample includes roughly 300,000 clones, around 87% seen only once; the top ten take approximately 8%. Input material: peripheral blood. These receptor sequences come from a woman aged 50 to 60 who had recovered from COVID-19.

The chain combines TRBV20-1 with TRBJ2-7; 9 bases agree with TRBD2. Germline-derived CDR1 and CDR2 are DFQATT and SNEGSKA (reference sequence). This CDR3 spans 14 amino acids. V was clipped by 3 bases and J by 3 bases; unmatched bases: 6. The DNA for the CDR3 is TGCAGTGCTAGTGATGCGGGAGGGGACTACGAGCAGTACTTC. Its protein is CSASDAGGDYEQYF.

The V and J genes are TRBV7-2 and TRBJ2-3, with D perhaps TRBD1 (6 bases). Germline V CDR1 and CDR2: SGHTA, FQGNSA. This CDR3 has 14 residues. With 2 bases removed from V and 5 bases from J, the gap between germline ends came to 11 bases. CDR3 bases: TGTGCCAGCAGCTTACGTCAAGGGGGAGATACGCAGTATTTT. Protein product: CASSLRQGGDTQYF.

V gene TRBV9 combines with J gene TRBJ1-1, with D hard to call. In germline, CDR1 is SGDLS, CDR2 YYNGEE. V was clipped by 1 base and J by 5 bases, with 24 bases between them. The CDR3 has 18 residues. CDR3 amino acids: CASSVLRYPEGAKTEAFF. The CDR3 nucleotides read TGTGCCAGCAGCGTACTTAGGTACCCGGAGGGCGCAAAAACTGAAGCTTTCTTT.

This clone was counted a single time. J is TRBJ1-1 and V is TRBV9; D is uncertain. Germline-derived CDR1 and CDR2 are SGDLS and YYNGEE. The V end lost 3 bases, the J end lost 5 bases, and 8 bases lay between the germline ends. The CDR3 runs 12 residues. The CDR3, as DNA: TGTGCCAGCAGCGCTACGGGGACTGAAGCTTTCTTT. This gives the protein CASSATGTEAFF.

In this sample, this clone turned up a few times. CDR3 DNA sequence: TGTGCCAGCAGCCCACCACAGGGGGCGCGGGGCTACACCTTC. Translation gives CASSPPQGARGYTF. The chain joins TRBV7-2 to TRBJ1-2; 9 bases are a match to TRBD1. J gave up 8 bases and V 5 bases, and 9 bases lay outside the gene matches. CDR1 and CDR2 from the germline V gene are SGHTA and FQGNSA. The CDR3 loop spans 14 amino acids.

Only one count was recorded for this clone. This chain uses TRBV10-1 with TRBJ2-3; D possibly corresponds to TRBD2 (5 bases). The CDR3 sequence is 15 residues long. The V gene's germline CDR1 is WNHNN and CDR2 SYGVQD (reference sequence). V was cut by 0 bases and J by 2 bases, with 9 bases left in between. CDR3 amino acids: CASSESAGITDTQYF. The DNA for the CDR3 is TGCGCCAGCAGTGAGTCGGCCGGGATCACAGATACGCAGTATTTT.

The chain links TRBV15 to TRBJ1-2; D not resolved. The V and J ends lost 7 bases and 7 bases respectively, with 10 bases between them. Germline V gene lookup returns CDR1 LNHNV and CDR2 YYDKDF (reference sequence). The CDR3 has 11 amino acids. As DNA, the CDR3 is TGTGCCACCACTACAGAACCTGGCTACACCTTC. As protein: CATTTEPGYTF.

The CDR3 reads CASRSRGGRVTGELFF. Written as DNA, the CDR3 is TGTGCCAGTAGAAGCCGGGGGGGCCGGGTTACCGGGGAGCTGTTTTTT. This chain uses TRBV19 with TRBJ2-2, with TRBD2 identical over 8 bases. The CDR3 consists of 16 residues. Germline loops: CDR1 LNHDA, CDR2 SQIVND (reference sequence). Trimming took 6 bases from V and 5 from J; bases not matched to a gene: 11.

The chain has TRBV24-1 and TRBJ2-1; 10 bases line up with TRBD1. The V and J ends lost 4 bases and 7 bases, in that order; junction bases with no gene match: 9. The germline V gene has CDR1 KGHDR and CDR2 SFDVKD. The CDR3 contains 16 residues. The CDR3 spells CATSDPGTGDGNEQFF. The CDR3 nucleotides are TGTGCCACCAGTGACCCCGGGACAGGGGACGGGAATGAGCAGTTCTTC.

The chain combines TRBV19 with TRBJ1-5; D not certain. CDR1 LNHDA and CDR2 SQIVND come from the germline V gene (reference sequence). With 6 bases removed from V and 0 bases from J, the gap between germline ends came to 27 bases. The CDR3 has 20 residues. The CDR3 DNA sequence: TGTGCCAGTAGCGACGACGGGGTTAGGACCGACGTTATTAGCAATCAGCCCCAGCATTTT. This encodes CASSDDGVRTDVISNQPQHF.

This chain joins TRBV27 and TRBJ2-4; D unclear. Looked up from germline, CDR1 is MNHEY and CDR2 is SMNVEV (reference sequence). This CDR3 has 13 amino acids. V was shortened by 6 bases and J by 0 bases, with 6 bases between the two germline ends. The chain's CDR3 is CASSREAKNIQYF. The DNA of the CDR3 is TGTGCCAGCAGCCGCGAAGCCAAAAACATTCAGTACTTC.

This chain uses TRBV19 with TRBJ2-4; the match to TRBD1 covers 7 bases. Germline V gene lookup returns CDR1 LNHDA and CDR2 SQIVND (reference sequence). Trimming removed 3 bases from V and 0 bases from J; junction bases left unmatched: 2. This CDR3 has 15 residues. The CDR3 loop is CASSMGQQAKNIQYF. CDR3 sequence (DNA): TGTGCCAGTAGTATGGGACAGCAAGCCAAAAACATTCAGTACTTC.

The chain uses TRBV7-8 and TRBJ2-1, with 10 bases that match TRBD2. There are 16 residues in the CDR3. Trimming removed 1 base from V and 6 bases from J; junction bases left unmatched: 6. CDR1 and CDR2 (germline): SGHVS, FQNEAQ. In DNA, the CDR3 is TGTGCCAGCAGCTTAGGTAGGCTAGCGGGAGTCAATGAGCAGTTCTTC. It is translated as CASSLGRLAGVNEQFF. Complete variable domain (other parts from reference TRBV7-8 and TRBJ2-1): GAGVSQSPRYKVAKRGQDVALRCDPISGHVSLFWYQQALGQGPEFLTYFQNEAQLDKSGLPSDRFFAERPEGSVSTLKIQRTQQEDSAVYLCASSLGRLAGVNEQFFGPGTRLTVL.

The rearrangement joins TRBV6-5 to TRBJ1-6; the match to TRBD1 covers 9 bases. With 7 bases clipped from V and 7 bases from J, the junction kept 5 bases outside the gene matches. Germline assignment: CDR1 MNHEY and CDR2 SVGAGI. The CDR3 is 14 residues long. CDR3 loop: CASILGQGNSPLHF. The CDR3 region has the DNA TGTGCCAGCATCCTGGGACAGGGAAATTCACCCCTCCACTTT.

V gene TRBV29-1 combines with J gene TRBJ1-1; D unresolved. This CDR3 comprises 13 residues. V dropped 2 bases and J dropped 0 bases, with 7 bases sitting between them. Germline V gives CDR1 SQVTM, CDR2 ANQGSEA. Here the CDR3 DNA reads TGCAGCGTTGAAACATTGATGAACACTGAAGCTTTCTTT. Translated: CSVETLMNTEAFF.

V usage is TRBV7-2 and J usage is TRBJ2-5, with TRBD2 identical over 8 bases. Unmatched junction bases numbered 6, after V lost 5 bases and J lost 4 bases. Germline CDR1 is SGHTA and CDR2 is FQGNSA. CDR3 length: 14 residues. The CDR3 DNA follows: TGTGCCAGCAGCCGCGGGGGGCGGTTAGAGACCCAGTACTTC. Protein: CASSRGGRLETQYF. Filled out from reference TRBV7-2 and TRBJ2-5, the complete variable domain reads GAGVSQSPSNKVTEKGKDVELRCDPISGHTALYWYRQSLGQGLEFLIYFQGNSAPDKSGLPSDRFSAERTGGSVSTLTIQRTQQEDSAVYLCASSRGGRLETQYFGPGTRLLVL.

The chain links TRBV5-1 to TRBJ2-7; TRBD1 might be the D (5 bases). CDR1 SGHRS and CDR2 YFSETQ come from the germline V gene. The CDR3 is 13 amino acids. V was shortened by 1 base and J by 6 bases, with 11 bases between the two germline ends. CDR3 sequence reads: CASSLWGRAEQYF. The CDR3 DNA reads as TGCGCCAGCAGCTTGTGGGGCAGGGCCGAGCAGTACTTC.

This chain joins TRBV7-9 and TRBJ2-7, with TRBD1 as a possible D gene (5 bases). With 4 bases removed from V and 4 bases from J, the gap between germline ends came to 14 bases. This CDR3 is built from 14 residues. Germline V gives CDR1 SEHNR, CDR2 FQNEAQ (reference sequence). CDR3 region: CASSSPRVVYEQYF. The CDR3 nucleotides read TGTGCCAGCAGCTCCCCCAGGGTTGTTTACGAGCAGTACTTC.

There are a few counts of this clone. The chain carries TRBV6-4 and TRBJ2-2, with 7 nucleotides matching TRBD2. After removal of 9 bases from V and 6 bases from J, the junction contained 10 bases not matched to a gene. Germline V gene lookup returns CDR1 MRHNA and CDR2 SNTAGT. The CDR3 contains 14 residues. CDR3 nucleotides: TGTGCCAGTCAGCGGGGCCTTAGATCCGGGGAGCTGTTTTTT. Its protein product is CASQRGLRSGELFF.

This chain joins TRBV6-2 or TRBV6-3 and TRBJ2-7, with 12 positions matching TRBD1. With V trimmed by 2 bases and J by 0 bases, 2 bases remained unmatched. Germline lookup yields CDR1 MNHEY and CDR2 SVGEGT. This CDR3 is 16 amino acids long. The chain's CDR3 is CASSYPGQGASYEQYF. CDR3 nucleotide sequence: TGTGCCAGCAGTTACCCGGGACAGGGGGCCTCCTACGAGCAGTACTTC.

This chain links TRBV13 with TRBJ2-2, with a weak D call TRBD1 (5 bases). The germline CDR1 and CDR2 sequences are PRHDT and FYEKMQ (reference sequence). V was shortened by 7 bases and J by 3 bases, with 12 bases between the two germline ends. The CDR3 has 14 residues. The CDR3 DNA is TGTGCCAGCAAACAGGCTAGAGACACCGGGGAGCTGTTTTTT. Amino acids: CASKQARDTGELFF.

The chain joins TRBV5-1 to TRBJ1-2; D is ambiguous. The germline CDR1 and CDR2 sequences are SGHRS and YFSETQ. The CDR3 is 13 amino acids. V lost 3 bases to trimming and J lost 5 bases, with 11 bases between them. CDR3 sequence (DNA): TGCGCCAGCAGCTACGGGGTTCGATATGGCTACACCTTC. Amino acid sequence: CASSYGVRYGYTF. The whole variable domain, filled in from reference TRBV5-1 and TRBJ1-2, reads KAGVTQTPRYLIKTRGQQVTLSCSPISGHRSVSWYQQTPGQGLQFLFEYFSETQRNKGNFPGRFSGRQFSNSRSEMNVSTLELGDSALYLCASSYGVRYGYTFGSGTRLTVV.

In its sample, this clone was seen once. The chain combines TRBV7-7 with TRBJ2-3, with TRBD1 identical over 8 bases. Trimming took 4 bases from V and 4 from J; bases not matched to a gene: 7. The CDR3 contains 15 residues. The germline gives CDR1 SSHAT, CDR2 FNYEAQ (reference sequence). The CDR3 is CASSSTTGEADTQYF. The CDR3 coding sequence is TGTGCCAGCAGCTCCACGACAGGGGAGGCAGATACGCAGTATTTT.

The rearrangement uses TRBV7-8 and TRBJ2-3; TRBD2 matches 7 bases. The CDR3 totals 16 residues. With 5 bases clipped from V and 0 bases from J, the junction kept 8 bases outside the gene matches. Germline V gives CDR1 SGHVS, CDR2 FQNEAQ. This chain's CDR3 is CASSLTLAESTDTQYF. CDR3 coding DNA: TGTGCCAGCAGCCTAACTCTAGCGGAAAGCACAGATACGCAGTATTTT.

The gene calls are TRBV27 and TRBJ2-7; 8 bases map to TRBD1. CDR1 and CDR2 (germline): MNHEY, SMNVEV (reference sequence). The CDR3 spans 13 residues. The ends lost 6 bases at V and 5 bases at J; junction bases unmatched: 6. CDR3 sequence (DNA): TGTGCCAGCAGGTTCGACAGGGGTCACGAGCAGTACTTC. It translates to CASRFDRGHEQYF.